This TCR beta chain is from a study of blood T cell repertoires in COVID-19 (dated by TCRdb to 2019 to 2021). About the investigation overall: Collaborator samples came from the United States, Italy and Spain and covered acute and convalescent phases of COVID-19. The prospective study material was composed of cDNA or gDNA derived from T cells, B-cell-depleted T cells, or PBMCs. Subjects who had been exposed to COVID-19, were actively infected with it, or had recovered from it provided the deeply sampled blood TCRbeta repertoires that made up the dataset. The repertoires were released in a freely available public database meant as a resource for research on the immune response to SARS-CoV-2. The samples were drawn from the first 160 participants of the ongoing ImmuneRACE study and from more than 1,000 subjects provided by 6 global collaborators. Nearly every sample came with metadata listing a de-identified subject ID, COVID-19 status, age in years and sex. Where available, HLA class I and class II types were obtained from metadata supplied by the sample provider rather than from assay-based typing.

Comment on this clone: Its binding antigen is unknown. The sample holds no much larger clone one base away, and base qualities are not on file.

As encoded in the germline V gene, CDR1 is SGDLS while CDR2 is YYNGEE. The V and J ends are trimmed by 0 bases and 2 bases, leaving 8 bases between them. The CDR3 contains 15 residues, cysteine and phenylalanine counted. Only CDR3 DNA remains: 45 bases, in frame from the first base. Study-wide findings and limitations: Clinical and demographic metadata were provided uncurated, with the amount varying by source and participant.

TCRbeta CDR3 regions were amplified from genomic DNA using the immunoSEQ Assay, a bias-controlled multiplex PCR. Concerning the study's data processing: Nucleated cell counts per sample were estimated from amplification of reference gene primers within the assay. Sequence reads were collapsed and filtered to measure the absolute abundance of every unique TCRbeta CDR3 rearrangement. For each sample, productive Simpson clonality was calculated as the square root of Simpson's diversity index across productive rearrangements. Drawn from immuneACCESS, this table holds only the in-frame rearrangements with V and J called that TCRdb kept. Clones are partly lost; checked studies trace under half to an unresolved V gene and leave the rest unexplained. That table is the source of V, J and clone size, and D and trimming were worked out from the DNA. Present in this sample are some 29,000 clones, 80% to 90% of which were seen just once. The ten largest clonotypes hold around 28% of the sample.

One collaborating source in Seattle enrolled patients during active infection and followed them longitudinally through the course of disease. Whole blood was collected in K2EDTA tubes by collaborating institutions according to the institutions' own protocols. For TCRbeta analysis, collaborator samples were shipped as frozen whole blood, as isolated PBMCs, or as DNA extracted from either sample type. Sample: peripheral blood. This TCR derives from a woman at least 80 years old with COVID-19, enrolled during active disease. The V gene is TRBV9 and the J gene is TRBJ1-4; no confident D gene assignment can be made. The CDR3 in this case is CASSVEQSTNEKLFF. The DNA sequence is as follows: TGTGCCAGCAGCGTAGAACAATCGACTAATGAAAAACTGTTTTTT.